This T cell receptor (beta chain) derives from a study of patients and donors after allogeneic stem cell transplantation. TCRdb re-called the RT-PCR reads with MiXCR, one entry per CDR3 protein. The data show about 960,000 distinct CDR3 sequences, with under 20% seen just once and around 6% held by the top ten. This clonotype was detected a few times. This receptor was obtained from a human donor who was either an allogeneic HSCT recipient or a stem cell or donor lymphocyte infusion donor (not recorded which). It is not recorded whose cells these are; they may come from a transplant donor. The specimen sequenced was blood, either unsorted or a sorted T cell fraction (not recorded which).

The CDR3 sequence is CASSLATFSGANVLTF. DNA for the CDR3: TGTGCCAGCAGCTTGGCGACGTTCTCTGGGGCCAACGTCCTGACTTTC. This rearrangement joins TRBV5-6 to TRBJ2-6; D ambiguous. Germline-derived CDR1 and CDR2 are SGHDT and YYEEEE. This CDR3 is built from 16 residues. V dropped 0 bases and J dropped 0 bases, with 7 bases sitting between them.